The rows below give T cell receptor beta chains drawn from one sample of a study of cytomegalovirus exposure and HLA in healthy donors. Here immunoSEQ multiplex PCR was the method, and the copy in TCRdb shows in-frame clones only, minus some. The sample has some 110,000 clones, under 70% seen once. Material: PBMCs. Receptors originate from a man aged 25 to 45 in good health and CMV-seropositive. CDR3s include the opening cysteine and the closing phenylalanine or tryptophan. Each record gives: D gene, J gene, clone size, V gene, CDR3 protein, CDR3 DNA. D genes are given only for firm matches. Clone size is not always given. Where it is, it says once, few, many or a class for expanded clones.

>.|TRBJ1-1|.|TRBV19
CASSPRQRTEAFF
TGTGCCAGTAGTCCCCGGCAGAGGACTGAAGCTTTCTTT
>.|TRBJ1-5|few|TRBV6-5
CASSYGGDSQHF
TGTGCCAGCAGTTACGGGGGGGATTCCCAGCATTTT
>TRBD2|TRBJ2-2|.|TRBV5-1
CASRREPTRDTGELFF
TGCGCCAGCAGGCGGGAGCCAACTAGGGACACCGGGGAGCTGTTTTTT
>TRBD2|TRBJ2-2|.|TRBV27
CASSSREGWNTGELFF
TGTGCCAGCAGTTCCCGGGAGGGATGGAACACCGGGGAGCTGTTTTTT
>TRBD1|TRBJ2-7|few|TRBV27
CASSPMGTGDYEQYF
TGTGCCAGCAGTCCCATGGGGACAGGGGATTACGAGCAGTACTTC
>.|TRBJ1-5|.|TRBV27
CASSLSRHSNQPQHF
TGTGCCAGCAGTTTAAGCCGACATTCCAATCAGCCCCAGCATTTT
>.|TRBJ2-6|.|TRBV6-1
CASSASGGANVLTF
TGTGCCAGCAGTGCGTCGGGTGGGGCCAACGTCCTGACTTTC
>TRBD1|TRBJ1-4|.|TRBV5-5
CASSFETGGQEKLFF
TGTGCCAGCAGCTTTGAAACAGGGGGGCAGGAAAAACTGTTTTTT
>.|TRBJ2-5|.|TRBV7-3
CASSPTAQETQYF
TGTGCCAGCAGCCCTACAGCTCAAGAGACCCAGTACTTC
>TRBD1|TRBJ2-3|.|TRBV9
CASSVGQGTDTQYF
TGTGCCAGCAGCGTAGGACAGGGGACAGATACGCAGTATTTT
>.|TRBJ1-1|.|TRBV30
CAWSTGYTEAFF
TGTGCCTGGAGTACTGGTTACACTGAAGCTTTCTTT
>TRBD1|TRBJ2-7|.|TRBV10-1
CASSEYDRGLDEQYF
TGCGCCAGCAGTGAGTACGACAGGGGGCTGGATGAGCAGTACTTC
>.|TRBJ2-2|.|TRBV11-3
CASSFLTRSTGELFF
TGTGCCAGCAGCTTTTTAACCCGGAGCACCGGGGAGCTGTTTTTT
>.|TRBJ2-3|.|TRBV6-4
CASSQRLRGLSSTDTQYF
TGTGCCAGCAGTCAAAGACTACGAGGCCTCTCTAGCACAGATACGCAGTATTTT
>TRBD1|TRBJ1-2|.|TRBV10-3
CATDETGGSGGYTF
TGTGCCACTGACGAAACAGGGGGATCAGGTGGCTACACCTTC
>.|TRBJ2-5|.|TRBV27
CASVSQETQYF
TGTGCCAGCGTATCGCAAGAGACCCAGTACTTC
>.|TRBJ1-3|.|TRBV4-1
CASSQVQGSGNTIYF
TGCGCCAGCAGCCAAGTACAGGGCTCTGGAAACACCATATATTTT
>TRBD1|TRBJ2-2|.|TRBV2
CASGTARINTGELFF
TGTGCCAGCGGGACAGCCAGAATCAACACCGGGGAGCTGTTTTTT
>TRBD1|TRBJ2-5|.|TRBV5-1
CASSRETGMQETQYF
TGCGCCAGCAGCCGAGAGACAGGGATGCAAGAGACCCAGTACTTC
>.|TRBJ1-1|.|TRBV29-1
CSVVPGPINTEAFF
TGCAGCGTTGTACCAGGGCCGATCAACACTGAAGCTTTCTTT
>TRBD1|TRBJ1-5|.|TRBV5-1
CASSLGTAKNQPQHF
TGCGCCAGCAGCCTGGGGACAGCAAAGAATCAGCCCCAGCATTTT
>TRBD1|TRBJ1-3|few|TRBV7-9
CSSSLGGTAIYF
TGTTCCAGCAGCTTAGGAGGGACAGCCATATATTTT
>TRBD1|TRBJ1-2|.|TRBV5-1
CASSLEGGAGGYTF
TGCGCCAGCAGCCTCGAAGGGGGCGCGGGGGGCTACACCTTC
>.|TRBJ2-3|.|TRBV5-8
CASSLGAGHGTDTQYF
TGTGCCAGCAGCTTGGGCGCGGGGCATGGCACAGATACGCAGTATTTT
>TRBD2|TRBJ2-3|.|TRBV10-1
CASSRFVGVVASGRTDTQYF
TGCGCCAGCAGTCGTTTTGTAGGCGTGGTGGCTAGCGGGCGCACAGATACGCAGTATTTT
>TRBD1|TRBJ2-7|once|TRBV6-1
CASSAGQGFYEQYF
TGTGCCAGCAGTGCGGGACAGGGGTTCTACGAGCAGTACTTC
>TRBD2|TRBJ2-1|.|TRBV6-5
CASSLTSGGVDEQFF
TGTGCCAGCAGTTTGACTAGCGGGGGCGTGGATGAGCAGTTCTTC
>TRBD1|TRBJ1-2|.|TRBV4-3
CASSQVSGTGGLGYGYTF
TGCGCCAGCAGCCAGGTTTCCGGGACAGGGGGCCTAGGCTACGGCTACACCTTC
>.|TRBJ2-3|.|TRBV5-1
CASSLVGSTDTQYF
TGCGCCAGCAGCTTGGTCGGGAGCACAGATACGCAGTATTTT
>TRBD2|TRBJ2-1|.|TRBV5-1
CASSLRRLAGYNEQFF
TGCGCCAGCAGCTTGCGTCGGCTAGCGGGGTACAATGAGCAGTTCTTC
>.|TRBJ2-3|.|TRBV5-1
CASRRTPVGARTSPDTQYF
TGCGCCAGCAGACGTACGCCCGTGGGGGCGCGGACTTCTCCAGATACGCAGTATTTT
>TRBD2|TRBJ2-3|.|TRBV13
CASSLGTSGGWGEDTQYF
TGTGCCAGCAGCCTGGGGACTAGCGGGGGGTGGGGGGAAGATACGCAGTATTTT
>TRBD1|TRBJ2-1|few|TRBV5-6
CASSSLVTGTGSLDEQFF
TGTGCCAGCAGCTCATTGGTGACCGGGACAGGGTCACTGGATGAGCAGTTCTTC
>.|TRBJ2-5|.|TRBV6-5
CATKLMYQETQYF
TGTGCCACCAAGCTCATGTACCAAGAGACCCAGTACTTC
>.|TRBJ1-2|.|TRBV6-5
CASRTQGTGYTF
TGTGCCAGCAGAACCCAGGGGACGGGGTACACCTTC
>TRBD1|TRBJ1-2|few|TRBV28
CASSLIPPQGDGYTF
TGTGCCAGCAGTTTAATTCCCCCGCAGGGGGATGGCTACACCTTC
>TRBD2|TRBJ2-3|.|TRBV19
CASSIIRASGGTDTQYF
TGTGCCAGTAGTATAATACGGGCTAGCGGGGGCACAGATACGCAGTATTTT
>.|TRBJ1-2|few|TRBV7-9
CSSSLYGPRGLNYGYTF
TGTTCCAGCAGCTTATACGGCCCGAGGGGACTTAACTATGGCTACACCTTC
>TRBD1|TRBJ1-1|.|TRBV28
CASSLSLLGTAEAFF
TGTGCCAGCAGTTTATCCCTCCTCGGGACAGCTGAAGCTTTCTTT
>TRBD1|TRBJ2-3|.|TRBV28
CASSSQGFTPTDTQYF
TGTGCCAGCAGTTCACAGGGGTTTACCCCCACAGATACGCAGTATTTT
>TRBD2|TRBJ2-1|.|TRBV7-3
CARGTGTSVNNEQFF
TGTGCCAGAGGAACCGGGACTAGCGTGAACAATGAGCAGTTCTTC
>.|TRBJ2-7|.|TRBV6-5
CASRRGGTASYEQYF
TGTGCCAGCCGAAGAGGCGGGACAGCCAGCTACGAGCAGTACTTC
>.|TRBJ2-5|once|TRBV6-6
CASRTRTDEGETQYF
TGTGCCAGCAGGACCCGGACAGACGAGGGAGAGACCCAGTACTTC
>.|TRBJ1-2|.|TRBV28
CASSLVQRLANYGYTF
TGTGCCAGCAGTTTGGTGCAGAGGCTGGCTAACTATGGCTACACCTTC
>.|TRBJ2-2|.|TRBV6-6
CASSLGLAGELFF
TGTGCCAGCAGCCTAGGACTCGCCGGGGAGCTGTTTTTT
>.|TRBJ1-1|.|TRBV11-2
CASSQGQLGLRNTEAFF
TGTGCCAGCAGCCAGGGCCAGCTGGGACTCAGGAACACTGAAGCTTTCTTT
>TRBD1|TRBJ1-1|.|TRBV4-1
CASSRGQGLGDTEAFF
TGCGCCAGCAGCCGAGGACAGGGCTTAGGGGACACTGAAGCTTTCTTT
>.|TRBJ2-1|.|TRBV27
CASSSRTNALSYNEQFF
TGTGCCAGCAGTTCTCGGACAAACGCTCTTTCCTACAATGAGCAGTTCTTC
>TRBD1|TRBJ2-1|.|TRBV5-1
CASSGTVDNEQFF
TGCGCCAGCAGCGGGACAGTAGACAATGAGCAGTTCTTC
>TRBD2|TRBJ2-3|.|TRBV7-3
CASSSYDLAGGNLDTQYF
TGTGCCAGCAGCTCATACGATCTAGCGGGAGGGAATTTGGATACGCAGTATTTT
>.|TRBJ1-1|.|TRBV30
CACLGSSMNTEAFF
TGTGCCTGCCTAGGTTCCTCAATGAACACTGAAGCTTTCTTT
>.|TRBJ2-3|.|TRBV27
CASSLRPGFFTDTQYF
TGTGCCAGCAGTTTACGCCCAGGCTTTTTCACAGATACGCAGTATTTT
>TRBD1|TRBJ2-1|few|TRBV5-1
CASSRSGGRGNEQFF
TGCGCCAGCAGCCGGTCAGGGGGAAGGGGCAATGAGCAGTTCTTC
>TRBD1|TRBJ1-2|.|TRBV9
CASSGGTGAPRGYTF
TGTGCCAGCAGCGGAGGGACAGGGGCACCCCGCGGCTACACCTTC